The 23 T cell receptor beta chains listed next were all sequenced from one sample in a study of regulatory T cells in long-lasting Graves disease. Time point denoted: newly diagnosed GD, antithyroid drugs for less than 3 months. After RNA was extracted from PBMCs, the TCR library was made from it. Researchers made TCR beta libraries by using iRepertoire HTBI primers and running Arm-PCR on CDR3 regions. TCRdb recomputed calls from the multiplex PCR reads with MiXCR, one row per CDR3 protein. The sample contains about 500,000 distinct CDR3 sequences, roughly 17% of which appear only once. This sample also belongs to another study, concerning T cells in Graves' hyperthyroidism and ophthalmopathy.

This specimen was peripheral blood mononuclear cells (PBMCs), taken at new diagnosis, from a patient treated with antithyroid drugs. The source of these receptors is a man between 35 and 55 years old with Graves disease.

This clonotype was found many times. CDR3 in amino acids: CAWSQGAANEKLFF. DNA of the CDR3: TGTGCCTGGAGCCAGGGGGCCGCTAATGAAAAACTGTTTTTT. The chain employs TRBV30 and TRBJ1-4, with TRBD1 matching over 8 bases. Germline values: CDR1 GTSNPN, CDR2 SVGIG (reference sequence). This CDR3 is 14 amino acids long. Trimming cost V 3 bases and J 3 bases; bases outside gene matches: 3.

In this sample, this clonotype turned up many times. The V call is TRBV2, the J call TRBJ1-5; D unresolved. Germline V gene sequence: CDR1 SNHLY, CDR2 FYNNEI. Deletions cut 1 base from V and 0 bases from J, with 4 bases between. This CDR3 region has 14 residues. The CDR3 DNA follows: TGTGCCAGCAGTGAAGGGAATAGCAATCAGCCCCAGCATTTT. Amino acid sequence: CASSEGNSNQPQHF.

This clonotype was counted at least ten times. V usage is TRBV7-8 and J usage is TRBJ2-1; weak D call: TRBD1 (6 bases). V lost 2 bases to trimming and J lost 6 bases, with 20 bases between them. This CDR3 contains 17 residues. Per the germline V gene, CDR1 is SGHVS and CDR2 is FQNEAQ. This chain's CDR3 is CASSLTGLGTGVNEQFF. The CDR3 DNA follows: TGTGCCAGCAGCTTAACAGGGCTAGGGACCGGCGTCAATGAGCAGTTCTTC.

The sample holds many counts of this clonotype. V and J are TRBV7-9 and TRBJ1-1; 7 bases are a match to TRBD1. V lost 2 bases, J lost 0 bases, and 3 bases stayed unmatched. This CDR3 is built from 15 residues. Per germline, CDR1 SEHNR and CDR2 FQNEAQ (reference sequence). CDR3 protein: CASSLSQGVNTEAFF. The CDR3 DNA follows: TGTGCCAGCAGCTTAAGTCAGGGGGTGAACACTGAAGCTTTCTTT.

This clonotype was counted ten times or more. The V call is TRBV20-1, the J call TRBJ2-1, with 9 bases fitting TRBD2. J gave up 2 bases and V 1 base, and 0 bases lay outside the gene matches. The CDR3 extends over 14 amino acids. Germline lookup yields CDR1 DFQATT and CDR2 SNEGSKA (reference sequence). The CDR3 loop reads CSARVAGAYNEQFF. CDR3 nucleotide sequence: TGCAGTGCTAGAGTAGCGGGAGCCTACAATGAGCAGTTCTTC.

About this clonotype itself: This may come from a read error, since a much larger clone is one base off. The chain joins TRBV29-1 to TRBJ1-1; tentatively, D is TRBD1 (6 bases). Per the germline V gene, CDR1 is SQVTM and CDR2 is ANQGSEA. Trimming removed 3 bases at V and 1 base at J, with 15 bases between. The CDR3 has 15 residues. The CDR3 sequence: CSVEVLAGANTEAFF. CDR3 coding DNA: TGCAGCGTTGAGGTTTTGGCAGGGGCGAACACTGAAGCTTTCTTT. The variable domain in full, with the rest retrieved from reference TRBV29-1 and TRBJ1-1, is SAVISQKPSRDICQRGTSLTIQCQVDSQVTMMFWYRQQPGQSLTLIATANQGSEATYESGFVIDKFPISRPNLTFSTLTVSNMSPEDSSIYLCSVEVLAGANTEAFFGQGTRLTVV.

The gene calls are TRBV20-1 and TRBJ1-2; maybe TRBD1 (5 bases). Trimming shortened V by 4 bases and J by 0 bases, and 15 bases separated the two germline ends. The CDR3 extends over 15 amino acids. Germline V gene data show CDR1 as DFQATT and CDR2 as SNEGSKA (reference sequence). The CDR3 DNA sequence: TGCAGTGCTAATCAACAGGCAAGAGCTAACTATGGCTACACCTTC. This sequence encodes CSANQQARANYGYTF.

This clonotype was recorded many times. V is TRBV3-1 and J is TRBJ2-5; TRBD1 matches at 7 bases. V was pared by 0 bases and J by 7 bases, with 11 bases of the junction left unmatched. Looked up from germline, CDR1 is LGHDT and CDR2 is YNNKEL (reference sequence). The CDR3 runs 16 residues. CDR3 in amino acids: CASSQELGQASSTQYF. The CDR3, as DNA: TGTGCCAGCAGCCAAGAACTAGGACAGGCCAGCTCGACCCAGTACTTC.

This clonotype was counted between two and nine times. The rearrangement uses TRBV4-1 and TRBJ2-5; D possibly corresponds to TRBD2 (5 bases). The V end was cut by 4 bases, the J end by 1 base, with 13 bases between. This CDR3 is built from 15 residues. Germline V gene sequence: CDR1 MGHRA, CDR2 YSYEKL. The CDR3 protein is CASSPLRAGQETQYF. The CDR3, as DNA: TGCGCCAGCAGCCCCCTGCGGGCGGGCCAAGAGACCCAGTACTTC.

This clonotype was seen more than once but under ten times. The genes are TRBV3-1 and TRBJ1-2; D not resolved. CDR1 and CDR2 from the germline V gene are LGHDT and YNNKEL (reference sequence). The CDR3 runs 14 residues. The V and J ends lost 0 bases and 8 bases respectively, with 13 bases between them. The DNA of the CDR3 is TGTGCCAGCAGCCAAGATCCGTTCCCGCAAGGCTACACCTTC. This codes for CASSQDPFPQGYTF. The full variable domain, completed using reference TRBV3-1 and TRBJ1-2, is DTAVSQTPKYLVTQMGNDKSIKCEQNLGHDTMYWYKQDSKKFLKIMFSYNNKELIINETVPNRFSPKSPDKAHLNLHINSLELGDSAVYFCASSQDPFPQGYTFGSGTRLTVV.

Note on this clonotype: No DNA is shown, since the ends of the CDR3 on it are uncertain; the CDR3 is the one TCRdb lists. The V gene is TRBV28, the J gene TRBJ2-2; the listed D gene, TRBD1, was not tested against the DNA. Germline V gene data show CDR1 as MDHEN and CDR2 as SYDVKM. The CDR3 is 23 amino acids in total, end residues counted. The CDR3 sequence: CASSLPTGGGEQYFGPGTGELFF.

The V call is TRBV2, the J call TRBJ1-3; possible D gene TRBD1, 5 bases. The CDR3 consists of 15 residues. In germline, CDR1 is SNHLY, CDR2 FYNNEI. The ends were cut back, 0 bases at V and 8 bases at J, with 14 bases in the middle. The CDR3 DNA reads TGTGCCAGCAGTGAAGCAAGCAGCAGGGTAGACACCATATATTTT. Translated, it gives CASSEASSRVDTIYF.

In its sample, this clonotype was seen many times. The chain employs TRBV12-3 or TRBV12-4 and TRBJ2-1; D remains unclear. The CDR3 extends over 12 amino acids. V was cut by 3 bases and J by 6 bases, with 6 bases left in between. The CDR3, as DNA: TGTGCCAGCAGTTTGTATGGCAATGAGCAGTTCTTC. It is translated as CASSLYGNEQFF.

A few counts support this clonotype. The rearrangement uses TRBV28 and TRBJ1-5; unclear D gene. The CDR3 sequence is 12 residues long. Germline loops: CDR1 MDHEN, CDR2 SYDVKM. The CDR3, as DNA: TGTGGCATAGGGTTGCGAGATCAGCCCCAGCATTTT. Encoded protein: CGIGLRDQPQHF.

This clonotype was picked up a small number of times. The chain carries TRBV27 and TRBJ2-7; D gene ambiguous. The CDR3 runs 14 residues. Germline CDR1 reads MNHEY; CDR2 reads SMNVEV (reference sequence). With 8 bases removed from V and 6 bases from J, the gap between germline ends came to 20 bases. The CDR3 is CASSLMWARGEQYF. The CDR3 coding sequence is TGTGCCAGCTCCCTCATGTGGGCGCGAGGCGAGCAGTACTTC.

The sample holds many counts of this clonotype. This chain uses TRBV2 with TRBJ2-3; D unclear. The germline V and J ends were trimmed by 2 bases and 8 bases, with 5 bases remaining between them. The CDR3 covers 11 residues. Germline CDR1 reads SNHLY; CDR2 reads FYNNEI. CDR3 in amino acids: CASSEFGTQYF. Written as DNA, the CDR3 is TGTGCCAGCAGTGAATTTGGTACGCAGTATTTT. Full variable domain (missing parts from reference TRBV2 and TRBJ2-3): EPEVTQTPSHQVTQMGQEVILRCVPISNHLYFYWYRQILGQKVEFLVSFYNNEISEKSEIFDDQFSVERPDGSNFTLKIRSTKLEDSAMYFCASSEFGTQYFGPGTRLTVL.

The chain carries TRBV6-1 and TRBJ2-7; 11 nucleotides agree with TRBD2. Per the germline V gene, CDR1 is MNHNS and CDR2 is SASEGT. V dropped 6 bases and J dropped 0; count of bases not matched to a gene: 7. This CDR3 spans 16 amino acids. The CDR3 protein is CASRGSGTSGSYEQYF. Written as DNA, the CDR3 is TGTGCCAGCAGGGGAAGCGGGACTAGCGGCTCCTACGAGCAGTACTTC.

The chain carries TRBV19 and TRBJ2-1; the match to TRBD2 covers 14 bases. Germline V lookup: CDR1 LNHDA, CDR2 SQIVND (reference sequence). The CDR3 loop spans 16 amino acids. V trimming: 4 bases; J trimming: 8 bases; junction bases outside the gene matches: 7. CDR3 sequence: CASSTLTSGREYEQFF. The DNA for the CDR3 is TGTGCCAGTAGTACCCTGACTAGCGGGAGGGAATATGAGCAGTTCTTC.

The chain employs TRBV2 and TRBJ2-5; 10 bases align to TRBD2. The CDR3 spans 16 residues. Germline trimming cut 2 bases from V and 4 bases from J; bases unmatched to any gene: 7. CDR1 and CDR2 from the germline V gene are SNHLY and FYNNEI. DNA of the CDR3: TGTGCCAGCAGTGAACGGCTAGCGGGAGTTGGAGAGACCCAGTACTTC. Translation gives CASSERLAGVGETQYF.

This clonotype was counted a few times. The CDR3 reads CATSEDGYGYTF. CDR3 in DNA: TGTGCCACCAGTGAAGACGGCTATGGCTACACCTTC. V is TRBV24-1 and J is TRBJ1-2; unclear D gene. Trimming stripped 4 bases from V and 4 bases from J, with 6 bases between. The CDR3 is made up of 12 amino acids. Per germline, CDR1 KGHDR and CDR2 SFDVKD.

The table lists this clonotype with many counts. This chain links TRBV11-1 with TRBJ2-1; 10 positions match TRBD1. Germline CDR1 and CDR2: SGHAT and FQDESV (reference sequence). V gave up 6 bases and J gave up 1 base; unmatched junction bases: 12. CDR3 length equals 18 residues. Here the CDR3 DNA reads TGTGCCAGCAGACGGAGGGGACAGGGGAGGATGTCCTACAATGAGCAGTTCTTC. It specifies CASRRRGQGRMSYNEQFF.

The chain recombines TRBV4-1 with TRBJ1-5; D is ambiguous. CDR1 is MGHRA and CDR2 is YSYEKL in the germline V gene. The V and J ends lost 2 bases and 2 bases respectively, with 10 bases between them. The CDR3 has 15 amino acids. This CDR3 is CASSQTDLGNQPQHF. The CDR3 DNA sequence: TGCGCCAGCAGCCAAACAGATTTGGGCAATCAGCCCCAGCATTTT.

This clonotype turned up a few times. This chain's CDR3 is CASSTPGRSNSPLHF. DNA of the CDR3: TGTGCCAGTAGTACGCCGGGACGGAGCAATTCACCCCTCCACTTT. The rearrangement uses TRBV19 and TRBJ1-6, with a tentative D call TRBD1 (5 bases). Germline CDR1 reads LNHDA; CDR2 reads SQIVND (reference sequence). CDR3 length: 15 amino acids. Trimming left V 4 bases short and J 7 bases short, with 14 bases between.